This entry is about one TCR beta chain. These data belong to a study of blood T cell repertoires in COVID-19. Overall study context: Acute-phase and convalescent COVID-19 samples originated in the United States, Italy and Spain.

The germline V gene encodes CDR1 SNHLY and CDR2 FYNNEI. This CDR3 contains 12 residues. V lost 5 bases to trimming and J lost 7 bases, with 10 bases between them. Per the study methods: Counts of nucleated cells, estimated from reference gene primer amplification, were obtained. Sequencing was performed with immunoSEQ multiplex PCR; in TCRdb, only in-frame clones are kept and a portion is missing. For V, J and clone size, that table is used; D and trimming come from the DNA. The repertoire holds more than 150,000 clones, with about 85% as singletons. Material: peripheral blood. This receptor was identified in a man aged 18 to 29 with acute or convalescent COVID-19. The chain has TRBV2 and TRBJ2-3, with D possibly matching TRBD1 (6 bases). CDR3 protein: CASSTGRNTQYF. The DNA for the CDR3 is TGTGCCAGCAGTACAGGGAGAAATACGCAGTATTTT.